These 19 T cell receptor beta chains were sequenced from one sample in a study of CD8 T cells in ankylosing spondylitis. The study's findings and limits: There was a TCR beta motif, made of several highly homologous variants, that appeared characteristic of ankylosing spondylitis blood.

Which antigens these TCRs recognize remains unknown. One entry per CDR3 protein, called by TCRdb with MiXCR from the 5' RACE reads. The repertoire consists of about 540,000 distinct CDR3 sequences, with over 9.5% occurring once and the leading ten covering about 6.8%. Material for sequencing was blood, either unsorted or a sorted T cell fraction (not recorded which). These receptors originate from a male donor with ankylosing spondylitis.

This clonotype has at least ten counts. V usage is TRBV7-9 and J usage is TRBJ2-7, with D unclear. CDR1 is SEHNR, CDR2 FQNEAQ, per germline (reference sequence). Trimming pared 2 bases from V and 1 base from J, leaving 6 bases between. The CDR3 totals 13 residues. CDR3 DNA sequence: TGTGCCAGCAGCTTATCGTTTTCCTACGAGCAGTACTTC. It codes for CASSLSFSYEQYF.

The V and J genes are TRBV2 and TRBJ2-6; 9 nucleotides match TRBD1. Germline trimming cut 8 bases from V and 6 bases from J; bases unmatched to any gene: 5. Germline values: CDR1 SNHLY, CDR2 FYNNEI. The CDR3 contains 14 residues. In nucleotides, the CDR3 is TGTGCCAGCCGGGACAGGGATAAGGCCAACGTCCTGACTTTC. Residues: CASRDRDKANVLTF.

The genes are TRBV5-1 and TRBJ2-3; D may be TRBD1 or TRBD2 (5 bases each). From germline, CDR1 is SGHRS and CDR2 YFSETQ. Trimming removed 1 base from V and 1 base from J, with 10 bases in between. The CDR3 is 15 amino acids. The CDR3 coding sequence is TGCGCCAGCAGCTTGCTGGGACCCGGCACAGATACGCAGTATTTT. Its translation: CASSLLGPGTDTQYF. The complete variable domain, with remaining parts taken from reference TRBV5-1 and TRBJ2-3, reads KAGVTQTPRYLIKTRGQQVTLSCSPISGHRSVSWYQQTPGQGLQFLFEYFSETQRNKGNFPGRFSGRQFSNSRSEMNVSTLELGDSALYLCASSLLGPGTDTQYFGPGTRLTVL.

The chain combines TRBV3-1 with TRBJ1-2, with D perhaps TRBD1 (5 bases). Trimming shortened V by 0 bases and J by 5 bases, and 10 bases separated the two germline ends. Looked up from germline, CDR1 is LGHDT and CDR2 is YNNKEL (reference sequence). The CDR3 loop spans 14 amino acids. The CDR3: CASSQEGDRYGYTF. CDR3 in DNA: TGTGCCAGCAGCCAAGAGGGCGACAGATATGGCTACACCTTC.

The V gene is TRBV30, the J gene TRBJ1-5, with a tentative D call TRBD1 (5 bases). Trimming removed 3 bases from V and 1 base from J, with 7 bases in between. Germline loops: CDR1 GTSNPN, CDR2 SVGIG (reference sequence). CDR3 size: 13 residues. The CDR3 nucleotides read TGTGCCTGGAGAAGGGACAGCAATCAGCCCCAGCATTTT. Amino acids: CAWRRDSNQPQHF. Together with reference TRBV30 and TRBJ1-5, the CDR3 gives the full variable domain: SQTIHQWPATLVQPVGSPLSLECTVEGTSNPNLYWYRQAAGRGLQLLFYSVGIGQISSEVPQNLSASRPQDRQFILSSKKLLLSDSGFYLCAWRRDSNQPQHFGDGTRLSIL.

This clonotype was picked up many times. The V gene is TRBV25-1, the J gene TRBJ2-7, with TRBD1 matching 9 bases. The CDR3 has 13 residues. Germline CDR1 and CDR2: MGHDK and SYGVNS. V was pared by 7 bases and J by 9 bases, with 10 bases of the junction left unmatched. The CDR3: CASKGQGPGTQYF. Written as DNA, the CDR3 is TGTGCCAGCAAAGGACAGGGGCCGGGTACGCAGTACTTC.

This chain connects TRBV3-1 to TRBJ2-7; no reliable D call. Trimming left V 1 base short and J 6 bases short, with 22 bases between. The CDR3 runs to 17 residues. Germline V gene data show CDR1 as LGHDT and CDR2 as YNNKEL (reference sequence). The DNA of the CDR3 is TGTGCCAGCAGCCAAGGACCGTCCTCACCTAGTTTTCGCGAGCAGTACGTC. It specifies CASSQGPSSPSFREQYV.

This clonotype was counted a few times. The chain is built from TRBV6-2 or TRBV6-3 and TRBJ2-1; 7 bases align to TRBD2. With V trimmed by 3 bases and J by 8 bases, 10 bases remained unmatched. Germline V gene sequence: CDR1 MNHEY, CDR2 SVGEGT. This CDR3 region has 15 residues. The CDR3, as DNA: TGTGCCAGCAGTTATCATATCGGGGGGTCGGATGAGCAGTTCTTC. The encoded protein is CASSYHIGGSDEQFF.

This clonotype was detected a few times. The J gene is TRBJ1-2, the V gene TRBV27; 7 bases align to TRBD1. This CDR3 comprises 13 residues. After removal of 3 bases from V and 7 bases from J, the junction contained 5 bases not matched to a gene. From germline, CDR1 is MNHEY and CDR2 SMNVEV (reference sequence). CDR3 residues: CASSFRQGGGYTF. CDR3 DNA sequence: TGTGCCAGCAGTTTCCGACAGGGCGGTGGCTACACCTTC.

This clonotype was seen only a few times. The rearrangement joins TRBV10-3 to TRBJ1-4; 7 positions match TRBD1. V trimming: 5 bases; J trimming: 7 bases; junction bases outside the gene matches: 7. The CDR3 is made up of 14 amino acids. The germline CDR1 and CDR2 sequences are ENHRY and SYGVKD. The CDR3, as DNA: TGTGCCATCAGTTCCGACAGGGTCGGTGAAAAACTGTTTTTT. Protein sequence: CAISSDRVGEKLFF.

This clonotype was seen at least ten times. This chain connects TRBV20-1 to TRBJ2-5, with a possible D match to TRBD1 (6 bases). CDR3 length equals 14 residues. Germline V lookup: CDR1 DFQATT, CDR2 SNEGSKA (reference sequence). V was cut by 5 bases and J by 2 bases, with 15 bases left in between. In DNA form, the CDR3 reads TGCAGTGCTCTTGAATTTAGGGGGCAAGAGACCCAGTACTTC. Translating gives CSALEFRGQETQYF.

The chain joins TRBV24-1 to TRBJ2-5; TRBD1 matches at 9 bases. Germline-derived CDR1 and CDR2 are KGHDR and SFDVKD. The CDR3 runs to 19 residues. Germline trimming cut 4 bases from V and 2 bases from J; bases unmatched to any gene: 16. The CDR3 protein is CATSDPGSPQTGGQETQYF. The DNA of the CDR3 is TGTGCCACCAGTGACCCCGGGTCTCCACAGACAGGGGGACAAGAGACCCAGTACTTC.

In this sample, this clonotype turned up a few times. This chain connects TRBV20-1 to TRBJ2-3; 11 bases match TRBD2. Germline V lookup: CDR1 DFQATT, CDR2 SNEGSKA (reference sequence). This CDR3 contains 15 residues. V dropped 0 bases and J dropped 5; count of bases not matched to a gene: 4. The CDR3: CSARDWTSGRDTQYF. The CDR3 DNA reads TGCAGTGCTAGAGATTGGACTAGCGGGCGAGATACGCAGTATTTT.

The V gene is TRBV7-9, the J gene TRBJ2-2; maybe TRBD2 (6 bases). The V end was cut by 5 bases, the J end by 2 bases, with 12 bases between. CDR1 and CDR2 from the germline V gene are SEHNR and FQNEAQ (reference sequence). The CDR3 sequence is 15 residues long. In nucleotides, the CDR3 is TGTGCCAGCAGCCCTCGACTAGGAAACACCGGGGAGCTGTTTTTT. Amino acids: CASSPRLGNTGELFF.

This clonotype was counted only a few times. This sequence joins TRBV5-1 and TRBJ1-1; 9 bases are shared with TRBD1. The CDR3 has 13 residues. The germline V gene has CDR1 SGHRS and CDR2 YFSETQ. The V and J ends lost 4 bases and 7 bases, in that order; junction bases with no gene match: 5. The CDR3 DNA follows: TGCGCCAGCAGCATACAGGGGGCGAGTGAAGCTTTCTTT. Translating it yields CASSIQGASEAFF.

This clonotype occurred a few times. V and J are TRBV6-2 or TRBV6-3 and TRBJ2-1, with D unresolved. CDR1 is MNHEY, CDR2 SVGEGT, per germline. V was clipped by 2 bases and J by 4 bases, with 12 bases between them. This CDR3 comprises 15 residues. The CDR3, as DNA: TGTGCCAGCAGTTACCCTCGGCGGTTTTACAATGAGCAGTTCTTC. This codes for CASSYPRRFYNEQFF.

This clonotype appeared a few times. The rearrangement joins TRBV6-1 to TRBJ2-1; D perhaps matches TRBD1 (7 bases). The CDR3 consists of 14 residues. With 7 bases removed from V and 9 bases from J, the gap between germline ends came to 19 bases. CDR1 and CDR2 (germline): MNHNS, SASEGT. CDR3 nucleotide sequence: TGTGCCAGCATTGGGACTGGAGGGGGCATTGAGCAGTTCTTC. Translated: CASIGTGGGIEQFF.

This chain uses TRBV24-1 with TRBJ2-1; D gene unclear. CDR1 is KGHDR and CDR2 is SFDVKD in the germline V gene. The V end lost 0 bases, the J end lost 0 bases, and 14 bases lay between the germline ends. This CDR3 comprises 18 residues. The CDR3 sequence is CATSDLSGAPSSYNEQFF. As DNA, the CDR3 is TGTGCCACCAGTGATTTGTCGGGCGCCCCGAGCTCCTACAATGAGCAGTTCTTC.

There are a few counts of this clonotype. V usage is TRBV2 and J usage is TRBJ1-2; 10 nucleotides match TRBD1. CDR3 length: 15 residues. Germline CDR1 is SNHLY and CDR2 is FYNNEI. V was clipped by 6 bases and J by 7 bases; unmatched bases: 11. Written as DNA, the CDR3 is TGTGCCAGCAGGGCGCCGGACAGGGGGGTTTTTGGCTACACCTTC. Amino acids: CASRAPDRGVFGYTF.